These 27 T cell receptor beta chains originate from one sample sequenced in a study of Japanese encephalitis immunity and Zika vaccine responses. TCRdb re-called the 5' RACE reads with MiXCR, one entry per CDR3 protein. The sample shows about 410 distinct CDR3 sequences, approximately 0.7% of them seen only once. CFSE-labeled PBMCs were cultured 5 to 6 days with peptide pools, each at 1 ug/mL. Proliferating CD4 T cells were sorted unfixed as live CD56-CD19-CD16-CD3+CD4+ CFSE-low cells. The specimen was antigen-activated CD4+ T cells from blood, cultured, collected during a Zika inactivated vaccine study. Receptors were obtained from an adult woman who received an inactivated Zika virus vaccine.

This clonotype was counted a few times. V usage is TRBV4-3 and J usage is TRBJ1-1; 7 bases agree with TRBD1. Trimming at V came to 1 base and at J to 4 bases, leaving 6 bases not matched to a gene. Germline V gives CDR1 LGHNA, CDR2 YSLEER. The CDR3 loop spans 15 amino acids. CDR3 sequence reads: CASSQAGGIGTEAFF. The DNA for the CDR3 is TGCGCCAGCAGCCAAGCAGGGGGTATCGGCACTGAAGCTTTCTTT.

By share, this clonotype counts as medium-sized (0.01 to 0.1%). J is TRBJ2-7 and V is TRBV12-3 or TRBV12-4; 8 nucleotides match TRBD2. Trimming removed 3 bases from V and 6 bases from J; junction bases left unmatched: 10. This CDR3 is built from 15 residues. In nucleotides, the CDR3 is TGTGCCAGCAGTTTTGGTGGCGCGGGGGGTTCCGAGCAGTACTTC. Its translation: CASSFGGAGGSEQYF.

By share, this clonotype ranks as large. The chain joins TRBV10-2 to TRBJ2-3; D ambiguous. Germline CDR1 is WSHSY and CDR2 is SAAADI. The CDR3 covers 14 residues. V lost 3 bases to trimming and J lost 1 base, with 8 bases between them. This chain's CDR3 is CASSDVGRTDTQYF. CDR3 in DNA: TGCGCCAGCAGTGACGTGGGCCGCACAGATACGCAGTATTTT.

By sample share, this clonotype is large. The CDR3 is CASSSIRQIAGSPYEQYF. CDR3 nucleotides: TGTGCCAGCAGTTCTATTCGACAGATAGCGGGGTCTCCCTACGAGCAGTACTTC. This chain joins TRBV6-5 and TRBJ2-7; 8 bases are shared with TRBD2. The CDR3 is made up of 18 amino acids. With 4 bases clipped from V and 2 bases from J, the junction kept 16 bases outside the gene matches. From germline, CDR1 is MNHEY and CDR2 SVGAGI.

This clonotype is classed as medium-sized. This chain uses TRBV3-1 with TRBJ1-2; D unresolved. This CDR3 has 11 residues. Deletions cut 1 base from V and 7 bases from J, with 4 bases between. CDR1 is LGHDT and CDR2 is YNNKEL in the germline V gene (reference sequence). The CDR3 coding sequence is TGTGCCAGCAGCCAAGCTGGTGGCTACACCTTC. This codes for CASSQAGGYTF.

This clonotype is judged medium-sized. V and J are TRBV7-6 and TRBJ2-6; unclear D gene. Germline loops: CDR1 SGHVS, CDR2 FNYEAQ. This CDR3 region has 16 residues. V lost 1 base to trimming and J lost 4 bases, with 11 bases between them. The CDR3 sequence is CASSLVGAAGANVLTF. Here the CDR3 DNA reads TGTGCCAGCAGCTTAGTGGGCGCAGCCGGGGCCAACGTCCTGACTTTC. Combining the CDR3 with reference TRBV7-6 and TRBJ2-6 gives the whole variable domain GAGVSQSPRYKVTKRGQDVALRCDPISGHVSLYWYRQALGQGPEFLTYFNYEAQQDKSGLPNDRFSAERPEGSISTLTIQRTEQRDSAMYRCASSLVGAAGANVLTFGAGSRLTVL.

This clonotype counts as large. The genes are TRBV24-1 and TRBJ2-1; D unclear. V lost 1 base and J lost 4, with 1 base in between. The CDR3 spans 12 residues. CDR1 and CDR2 from the germline V gene are KGHDR and SFDVKD. CDR3 nucleotide sequence: TGTGCCACCAGTGATTTTTACAATGAGCAGTTCTTC. The encoded protein is CATSDFYNEQFF.

This clonotype is judged medium-sized (0.01 to 0.1%). This chain joins TRBV12-3 or TRBV12-4 and TRBJ2-3; a possible D gene is TRBD1 (6 bases). The CDR3 loop spans 15 amino acids. V gave up 6 bases and J gave up 5 bases, with 18 bases separating them. The CDR3 coding sequence is TGTGCCAGCAGGGGGGCGGCTCCTCTTGTAGATACGCAGTATTTT. Translated, it gives CASRGAAPLVDTQYF.

Regarding this clonotype: A much larger clone differs by one base, so this may be a read error. The chain uses TRBV10-2 and TRBJ1-6; D is unclear. The CDR3 is 12 amino acids. Germline loops: CDR1 WSHSY, CDR2 SAAADI. Trimming removed 10 bases at V and 6 bases at J, with 10 bases between. This CDR3 reads CANRAANSPLHF. The CDR3, as DNA: TGCGCCAACCGGGCCGCTAATTCACCCCTCCACTTT.

This clonotype has only a few counts. The chain combines TRBV12-3 or TRBV12-4 with TRBJ1-6; maybe TRBD1 (5 bases). This CDR3 region has 15 residues. With 1 base removed from V and 10 bases from J, the gap between germline ends came to 14 bases. CDR3 sequence: CASSLELGDISPLHF. The CDR3 coding sequence is TGTGCCAGCAGTTTAGAGTTGGGGGATATCTCACCCCTCCACTTT.

This clonotype is classed as large. The V and J genes are TRBV27 and TRBJ1-4; D possibly corresponds to TRBD1 (5 bases). V gave up 4 bases and J gave up 15 bases, with 18 bases separating them. CDR3 length equals 13 residues. The germline gives CDR1 MNHEY, CDR2 SMNVEV (reference sequence). This CDR3 reads CASSSLRGPRVFF. The CDR3 DNA follows: TGTGCCAGCAGTTCACTCCGGGGCCCTCGGGTGTTTTTT.

By frequency in the sample, this clonotype is large. J is TRBJ2-7 and V is TRBV4-3; D gene unclear. Trimming took 2 bases from V and 2 from J, leaving 13 bases between them. In germline, CDR1 is LGHNA, CDR2 YSLEER. The CDR3 loop spans 15 amino acids. CDR3 region: CASSQHTLETYEQYF. For the CDR3, the DNA is TGCGCCAGCAGCCAACACACACTGGAGACCTACGAGCAGTACTTC.

This clonotype is classed as medium-sized. The J gene is TRBJ2-5, the V gene TRBV7-2, with 14 bases fitting TRBD2. The CDR3 consists of 13 residues. Trimming at V came to 11 bases and at J to 4 bases, leaving 3 bases not matched to a gene. Germline assignment: CDR1 SGHTA and CDR2 FQGNSA. CDR3 sequence: CAGGLAGGETQYF. CDR3 nucleotide sequence: TGTGCCGGAGGACTAGCGGGGGGAGAGACCCAGTACTTC.

CDR3 DNA sequence: TGTGCCAGCAGCCATGGGCCGGTTCCCCAAGAGACCCAGTACTTC. The encoded protein is CASSHGPVPQETQYF. The V and J genes are TRBV7-2 and TRBJ2-5; D call uncertain. V gave up 5 bases and J gave up 1 base, with 14 bases separating them. The CDR3 has 15 residues. The V gene's germline CDR1 is SGHTA and CDR2 FQGNSA.

This clonotype is labeled medium-sized (0.01 to 0.1%). The rearrangement joins TRBV14 to TRBJ1-4, with no clear D. CDR3 size: 17 residues. V gave up 0 bases and J gave up 6 bases, with 17 bases separating them. Germline lookup yields CDR1 SGHDN and CDR2 FVKESK. The DNA of the CDR3 is TGTGCCAGCAGCCAAGAAATCTCGACGGGAAAATATGAAAAACTGTTTTTT. Encoded protein: CASSQEISTGKYEKLFF.

This clonotype is medium-sized in the sample. V is TRBV5-6 and J is TRBJ1-1; D is perhaps TRBD1 (5 bases). The CDR3 is made up of 16 amino acids. Germline values: CDR1 SGHDT, CDR2 YYEEEE. V gave up 0 bases and J gave up 4 bases, with 16 bases separating them. The CDR3 bases are TGTGCCAGCAGCTTGGTGGGGGTGCAGGGTAGCACTGAAGCTTTCTTT. Encoded protein: CASSLVGVQGSTEAFF.

Sample share makes this clonotype hyperexpanded (1% or more). The rearrangement links TRBV4-3 to TRBJ2-1; 10 bases agree with TRBD2. CDR3 length: 16 amino acids. The germline V gene has CDR1 LGHNA and CDR2 YSLEER. J was trimmed by 6 bases and V by 1 base; bases with no gene match: 6. The CDR3 spells CASSQVPWTSGNEQFF. DNA for the CDR3: TGCGCCAGCAGCCAAGTCCCGTGGACTAGCGGCAATGAGCAGTTCTTC.

By its share, this clonotype is hyperexpanded. The chain recombines TRBV5-1 with TRBJ2-3, with 9 bases aligning to TRBD2. Per the germline V gene, CDR1 is SGHRS and CDR2 is YFSETQ. This CDR3 has 16 amino acids. V was clipped by 4 bases and J by 4 bases; unmatched bases: 10. DNA for the CDR3: TGCGCCAGCAGCCCCGGGCTAGCGGGGCCCCCAGATACGCAGTATTTT. It specifies CASSPGLAGPPDTQYF.

Within the sample, this clonotype is medium-sized. The chain carries TRBV4-3 and TRBJ2-1; D uncertain. Trimming removed 2 bases at V and 3 bases at J, with 8 bases between. Germline V gene lookup returns CDR1 LGHNA and CDR2 YSLEER. The CDR3 extends over 14 amino acids. This CDR3 is CASSQFGNYNEQFF. CDR3 in DNA: TGCGCCAGCAGCCAATTCGGAAACTACAATGAGCAGTTCTTC.

The chain employs TRBV6-5 and TRBJ2-7; the match to TRBD1 covers 7 bases. The CDR3 covers 13 residues. After removal of 2 bases from V and 4 bases from J, the junction contained 2 bases not matched to a gene. CDR1 MNHEY and CDR2 SVGAGI come from the germline V gene. The CDR3 coding sequence is TGTGCCAGCAGTTACGACAGGGCGTACGAGCAGTACTTC. It yields the protein CASSYDRAYEQYF.

In its sample, this clonotype ranks as large. The rearrangement uses TRBV2 and TRBJ2-2, with D hard to call. Trimming took 1 base from V and 4 from J, leaving 10 bases between them. The germline V gene encodes CDR1 SNHLY and CDR2 FYNNEI. The CDR3 is 15 amino acids. The CDR3 spells CASSEDRVGTGELFF. In DNA form, the CDR3 reads TGTGCCAGCAGTGAAGACCGAGTGGGCACCGGGGAGCTGTTTTTT.

This clonotype qualifies as medium-sized. The V call is TRBV24-1, the J call TRBJ2-3, with D tentatively TRBD1 (5 bases). The CDR3 has 16 residues. The germline gives CDR1 KGHDR, CDR2 SFDVKD. V was trimmed by 1 base and J by 3 bases, leaving 13 bases between them. The CDR3 DNA reads as TGTGCCACCAGTGATTTAGGGGTTTTTCGAACAGATACGCAGTATTTT. Its translation: CATSDLGVFRTDTQYF.

By frequency in the sample, this clonotype is large. The V and J genes are TRBV11-3 and TRBJ2-1; D not certain. Germline lookup yields CDR1 SGHNT and CDR2 YENEEA. Deletions cut 5 bases from V and 9 bases from J, with 14 bases between. This CDR3 comprises 13 residues. The DNA for the CDR3 is TGTGCCAGCAGCCCCTCCCCGGGTTCTGAGCAGTTCTTC. It yields the protein CASSPSPGSEQFF.

This clonotype is labeled large. The V and J genes are TRBV20-1 and TRBJ1-2; D possibly corresponds to TRBD1 (5 bases). V lost 5 bases, J lost 4 bases, and 11 bases lay in between. The CDR3 spans 12 residues. Germline CDR1 and CDR2: DFQATT and SNEGSKA (reference sequence). CDR3 region: CSAGGTGYGYTF. CDR3 nucleotide sequence: TGCAGTGCTGGGGGGACGGGCTATGGCTACACCTTC.

This clonotype is termed large (0.1 to 1%). The chain carries TRBV28 and TRBJ2-3, with D possibly TRBD1 on 6 matching bases. Germline V lookup: CDR1 MDHEN, CDR2 SYDVKM. The CDR3 consists of 14 residues. The V and J ends lost 8 bases and 2 bases respectively, with 14 bases between them. The CDR3 is CASESTGSTDTQYF. The CDR3 region has the DNA TGTGCCAGCGAATCGACAGGCTCCACAGATACGCAGTATTTT.

In this sample, this clonotype is medium-sized. The genes are TRBV11-2 and TRBJ2-5, with D hard to call. The V gene lost 1 base and the J gene lost 5 bases, with 8 bases spanning the gap. This CDR3 comprises 13 residues. Germline values: CDR1 SGHAT, CDR2 FQNNGV. The CDR3 DNA reads TGTGCCAGCAGCTTAGCGGGTGCGGAGACCCAGTACTTC. Its translation: CASSLAGAETQYF.

The chain employs TRBV19 and TRBJ1-5; D unresolved. Trimming stripped 0 bases from V and 5 bases from J, with 11 bases between. Per the germline V gene, CDR1 is LNHDA and CDR2 is SQIVND (reference sequence). This CDR3 is built from 15 residues. CDR3 sequence (DNA): TGTGCCAGTAGTATAGACCCCGGGAATCATCAGCCCCAGCATTTT. Encoded protein: CASSIDPGNHQPQHF.